This T cell receptor beta chain was recorded in a study of human T cells and chemical hapten exposure. V was clipped by 3 bases and J by 6 bases; unmatched bases: 8. The CDR3 extends over 17 amino acids. Germline loops: CDR1 MNHEY, CDR2 SVGAGI. The time point here: pre-sensitization, week 0. As to treatment: therapeutic diphenylcyclopropenone sensitization with weekly scalp DPC. This clonotype was seen many times. From the RACE reads, TCRdb called clonotypes with MiXCR, one entry per CDR3 protein. The sample yields around 380,000 distinct CDR3 sequences, around 5.5% seen once. The rearrangement joins TRBV6-5 to TRBJ1-4; 12 bases are a match to TRBD1. This sequence originates from a woman aged 18-29 years with alopecia areata. Some clones in this sample may be carry-over from other donors' samples. Sequencing used whole blood, obtained in connection with sensitization to the hapten diphenylcyclopropenone (DPC). The CDR3 sequence: CASSYTGQGADYEKLFF. The CDR3 DNA sequence: TGTGCCAGCAGTTATACGGGACAGGGGGCGGATTATGAAAAACTGTTTTTT.